The following is a TCR beta chain sequence with its context. Its matching antigen is unknown. Trimming pared 8 bases from V and 0 bases from J, leaving 11 bases between. Per the germline V gene, CDR1 is MNHEY and CDR2 is SMNVEV (reference sequence). This CDR3 comprises 13 residues. The data were taken from a study of T cell responses to AZD1222 COVID-19 vaccine. Notes on the study in general: White British ancestry dominated among donors, who included more females, and clonal diversity was possibly underestimated. Repertoire collection took place solely once the T cell response had peaked. Nearly half of spike-specific TCRs reportedly target unmutated variant regions.

Some clones are missing from TCRdb's copy, which holds only in-frame ones; the method was immunoSEQ multiplex PCR. The sample includes over 130,000 clones, 90% to 95% seen only once; the top ten take roughly 5%. The chain links TRBV27 to TRBJ2-7, with D perhaps matching TRBD1 (5 bases). This TCR came from an adult in good health. The sample consisted of peripheral blood, taken on day 0 of AZD1222 vaccination. DNA for the CDR3: TGTGCCAGCCCATTTAGGGGCTCCTACGAGCAGTACTTC. Its translation is CASPFRGSYEQYF.